Listed here are 14 T cell receptor beta chains from one sample, sequenced in a study of T-cell memory formation after mild COVID-19. TCRdb reprocessed the 5' RACE reads via MiXCR and lists one record per CDR3 protein. Of approximately 350,000 distinct CDR3 sequences in the sample, 10% to 15% are singletons; the top ten hold 20% to 25%. Source material: PBMCs or a T cell subset sorted from them (not recorded which). These receptors were obtained from a man aged 18 to 35 who had mild COVID-19 (a few samples of this study predate the infection). Cell type and time point are not known.

The chain recombines TRBV27 with TRBJ2-3, with D possibly TRBD1 on 6 matching bases. CDR1 and CDR2 from the germline V gene are MNHEY and SMNVEV (reference sequence). The V and J ends lost 3 bases and 6 bases respectively, with 19 bases between them. The CDR3 is 16 residues long. The CDR3 DNA is TGTGCCAGCAGTTTTTGGGAGCTAGGGGGTTTCGATACGCAGTATTTT. Translation: CASSFWELGGFDTQYF.

This clonotype was observed a few times. The CDR3 nucleotides read TGCGCCAGCAGCTTGATAACTAGCGGGGCCTACAATGAGCAGTTCTTC. As protein: CASSLITSGAYNEQFF. V and J are TRBV5-1 and TRBJ2-1, with 10 bases lining up with TRBD2. This CDR3 contains 16 residues. The germline gives CDR1 SGHRS, CDR2 YFSETQ. Losses at the gene ends were 1 base for V and 2 bases for J; bases not matched to a gene: 3.

CDR3 DNA sequence: TGTGCCAGCACGGCCGGGACAGGGAGAACCGGGGAGCTGTTTTTT. Its protein product is CASTAGTGRTGELFF. V usage is TRBV5-5 and J usage is TRBJ2-2; 9 bases are shared with TRBD1. Trimming removed 6 bases from V and 5 bases from J; junction bases left unmatched: 8. CDR1 is SGHKS and CDR2 is YYEKEE in the germline V gene (reference sequence). The CDR3 consists of 15 residues.

The J gene is TRBJ1-5, the V gene TRBV9, with a weak D call TRBD1 (5 bases). The CDR3 totals 15 residues. Germline assignment: CDR1 SGDLS and CDR2 YYNGEE. V lost 2 bases, J lost 0 bases, and 9 bases lay in between. CDR3: CASSVDSHSNQPQHF. DNA of the CDR3: TGTGCCAGCAGCGTTGACAGTCATAGCAATCAGCCCCAGCATTTT. Full variable domain (outside the CDR3, taken from reference TRBV9 and TRBJ1-5): DSGVTQTPKHLITATGQRVTLRCSPRSGDLSVYWYQQSLDQGLQFLIQYYNGEERAKGNILERFSAQQFPDLHSELNLSSLELGDSALYFCASSVDSHSNQPQHFGDGTRLSIL.

The V call is TRBV7-9, the J call TRBJ2-5, with D unclear. CDR1 is SEHNR, CDR2 FQNEAQ, per germline (reference sequence). Trimming took off 3 bases at V and 5 bases at J, with 13 bases between the two ends. This CDR3 contains 14 residues. Here the CDR3 DNA reads TGTGCCAGCAGCTTGTCAGGCGCACCCGAGACCCAGTACTTC. Translating it yields CASSLSGAPETQYF.

This clonotype was counted between two and nine times. The chain has TRBV4-2 and TRBJ2-1; no reliable D call. The CDR3 is made up of 13 amino acids. Trimming pared 0 bases from V and 5 bases from J, leaving 5 bases between. Germline V gene sequence: CDR1 LGHNA, CDR2 YNFKEQ. The CDR3 loop is CASSQDAHNEQFF. The DNA of the CDR3 is TGTGCCAGCAGCCAAGATGCCCACAATGAGCAGTTCTTC.

The table lists this clonotype with many counts. The chain combines TRBV20-1 with TRBJ1-4; no clear D gene. The CDR3 runs 13 residues. Germline lookup yields CDR1 DFQATT and CDR2 SNEGSKA (reference sequence). Trimming removed 0 bases at V and 0 bases at J, with 2 bases between. The DNA for the CDR3 is TGCAGTGCTAGAGATGCAACTAATGAAAAACTGTTTTTT. It yields the protein CSARDATNEKLFF.

This clonotype was counted only a few times. The chain has TRBV7-2 and TRBJ1-3; TRBD1 is a possible D gene (5 bases). Deletions cut 1 base from V and 2 bases from J, with 9 bases between. CDR1 and CDR2 (germline): SGHTA, FQGNSA. This CDR3 region has 15 residues. The CDR3 reads CASSLGRAAGNTIYF. CDR3 nucleotides: TGTGCCAGCAGCTTAGGCAGGGCCGCTGGAAACACCATATATTTT.

This clonotype was observed a handful of times. The chain recombines TRBV21-1 with TRBJ2-2; no DNA check was done on the table's D call, TRBD2. TRBV21-1 is marked as a pseudogene. The CDR3 extends over 15 amino acids. CDR3 amino acids: CARGFSRGPTGELFF. In nucleotides, the CDR3 is TGTGCCAGAGGGTTCAGTCGAGGCCCCACCGGGGAGCTGTTTTTT.

A few counts support this clonotype. V is TRBV7-9 and J is TRBJ1-3; no clear D gene. Germline V gives CDR1 SEHNR, CDR2 FQNEAQ (reference sequence). V lost 5 bases and J lost 0, with 14 bases in between. The CDR3 contains 16 residues. CDR3 residues: CASSPVVRNSGNTIYF. CDR3 DNA: TGTGCCAGCAGCCCTGTAGTTAGGAACTCTGGAAACACCATATATTTT. The complete variable domain, with remaining parts taken from reference TRBV7-9 and TRBJ1-3, reads DTGVSQNPRHKITKRGQNVTFRCDPISEHNRLYWYRQTLGQGPEFLTYFQNEAQLEKSRLLSDRFSAERPKGSFSTLEIQRTEQGDSAMYLCASSPVVRNSGNTIYFGEGSWLTVV.

The chain combines TRBV12-3 or TRBV12-4 with TRBJ2-1, with a possible D match to TRBD2 (5 bases). V was shortened by 6 bases and J by 10 bases, with 13 bases between the two germline ends. The CDR3 contains 12 residues. The CDR3 spells CASRPSIAEQFF. For the CDR3, the DNA is TGTGCCAGCAGACCATCGATAGCGGAGCAGTTCTTC.

This clonotype was detected only a few times. The junction departs from germline at one end; a sequencing error may be responsible. The chain couples TRBV12-3 or TRBV12-4 to TRBJ2-7, with D possibly being TRBD2 (6 bases). This CDR3 spans 11 amino acids. The CDR3 DNA sequence: TGTGCCAGCAGTGACCGCGGGGTCCAGTCCTTC. Protein sequence: CASSDRGVQSF.

The CDR3: CASTPELRTEAFF. In nucleotides, the CDR3 is TGCGCCAGCACCCCAGAGTTGCGGACTGAAGCTTTCTTT. The gene calls are TRBV4-1 and TRBJ1-1; no definite D call. Germline assignment: CDR1 MGHRA and CDR2 YSYEKL. The CDR3 is 13 amino acids. Trimming cost V 7 bases and J 5 bases, with 14 bases left between them.

This clonotype has just a few counts. The chain combines TRBV5-1 with TRBJ1-2; D not certain. Germline CDR1 SGHRS, CDR2 YFSETQ. The CDR3 sequence is 14 residues long. V was cut by 4 bases and J by 4 bases, with 14 bases left in between. As DNA, the CDR3 is TGCGCCAGCAGCCCGGTCCAGGAGGGCTATGGCTACACCTTC. This sequence encodes CASSPVQEGYGYTF.